This T cell receptor (beta chain) was captured in a study of chemoradiotherapy in HPV16-positive cancers. Overall study: A couple of HPV16-positive patients' cells yielded candidate HPV-specific clones and common motifs.

Repeated repertoire sampling spanned the course of chemoradiotherapy. The CDR3 length is 12 residues. Germline CDR1 and CDR2: SEHNR and FQNEAQ (reference sequence). Trimming pared 4 bases from V and 7 bases from J, leaving 10 bases between. Study results and limitations: Candidate HPV-specific clones and E7-related TCR motifs grew in tumor during treatment. In HPV16-positive patients, HPV-responsive T-cell expansion tracked better recurrence-free survival.

Libraries were prepared by immunoSEQ multiplex PCR; TCRdb keeps only in-frame clonotypes and omits some of them. The top ten clones hold 15% to 20% of a sample with more than 20,000 clones, roughly 92% of them seen once. Regarding this clone: Its antigen is currently unknown.

This clonotype was obtained from a human donor with HPV-associated anogenital cancer. This specimen consisted of blood, obtained from a patient who underwent chemoradiotherapy. The chain joins TRBV7-9 to TRBJ1-1; no clear D gene. The CDR3 DNA reads as TGTGCCAGCAGCTCTAGTGGGAATGAAGCTTTCTTT. It specifies CASSSSGNEAFF.